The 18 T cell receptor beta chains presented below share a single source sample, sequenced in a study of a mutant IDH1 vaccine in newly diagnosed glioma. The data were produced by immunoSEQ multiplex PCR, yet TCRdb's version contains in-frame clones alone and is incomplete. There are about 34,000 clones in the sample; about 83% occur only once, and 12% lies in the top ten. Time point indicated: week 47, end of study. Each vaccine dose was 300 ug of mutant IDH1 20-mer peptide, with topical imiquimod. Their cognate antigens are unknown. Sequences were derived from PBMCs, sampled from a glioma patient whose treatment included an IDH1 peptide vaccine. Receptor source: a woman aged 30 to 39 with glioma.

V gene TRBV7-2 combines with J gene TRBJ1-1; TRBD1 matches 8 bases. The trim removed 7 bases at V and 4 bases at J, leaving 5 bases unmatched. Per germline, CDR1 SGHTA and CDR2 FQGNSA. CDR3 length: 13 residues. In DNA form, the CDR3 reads TGTGCCAGCATCTTTACAGGGGGCACTGAAGCTTTCTTT. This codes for CASIFTGGTEAFF.

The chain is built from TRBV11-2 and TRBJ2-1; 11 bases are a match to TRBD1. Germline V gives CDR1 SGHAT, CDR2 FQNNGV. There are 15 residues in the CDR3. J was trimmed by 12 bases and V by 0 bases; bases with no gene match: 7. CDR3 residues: CASSLDRTGGGGQFF. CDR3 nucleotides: TGTGCCAGCAGCTTAGATCGGACAGGGGGCGGTGGGCAGTTCTTC.

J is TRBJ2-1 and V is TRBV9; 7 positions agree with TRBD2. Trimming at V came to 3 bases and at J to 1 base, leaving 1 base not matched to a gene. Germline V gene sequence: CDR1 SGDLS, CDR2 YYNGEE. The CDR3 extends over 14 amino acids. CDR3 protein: CASSGGGSYNEQFF. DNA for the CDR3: TGTGCCAGCAGCGGGGGGGGTTCCTACAATGAGCAGTTCTTC.

The CDR3 coding sequence is TGTGCCAGCAGCTTAGGGGGCTTAGTCTACGAGCAGTACTTC. This translates into CASSLGGLVYEQYF. The chain has TRBV13 and TRBJ2-7, with D hard to call. Per germline, CDR1 PRHDT and CDR2 FYEKMQ (reference sequence). This CDR3 region has 14 residues. V lost 0 bases, J lost 3 bases, and 9 bases lay in between.

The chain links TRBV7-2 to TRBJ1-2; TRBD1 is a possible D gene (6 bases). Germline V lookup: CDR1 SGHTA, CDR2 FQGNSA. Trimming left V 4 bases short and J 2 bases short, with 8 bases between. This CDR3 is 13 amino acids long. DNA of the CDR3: TGTGCCAGCAGCTGGGACAAAAACTATGGCTACACCTTC. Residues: CASSWDKNYGYTF.

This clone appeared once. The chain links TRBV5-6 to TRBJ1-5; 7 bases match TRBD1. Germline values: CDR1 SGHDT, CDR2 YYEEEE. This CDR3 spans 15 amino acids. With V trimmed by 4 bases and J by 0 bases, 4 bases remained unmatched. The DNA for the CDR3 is TGTGCCAGCAGCAACAGGGGTTATAGCAATCAGCCCCAGCATTTT. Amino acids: CASSNRGYSNQPQHF.

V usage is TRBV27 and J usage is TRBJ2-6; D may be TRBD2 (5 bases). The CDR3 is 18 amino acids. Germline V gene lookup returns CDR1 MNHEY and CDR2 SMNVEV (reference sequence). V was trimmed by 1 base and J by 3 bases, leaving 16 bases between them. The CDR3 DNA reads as TGTGCCAGCAGTTTATGGGCTAGCCCAACTAGTGGGGCCAACGTCCTGACTTTC. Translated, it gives CASSLWASPTSGANVLTF. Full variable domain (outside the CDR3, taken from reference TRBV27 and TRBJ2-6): EAQVTQNPRYLITVTGKKLTVTCSQNMNHEYMSWYRQDPGLGLRQIYYSMNVEVTDKGDVPEGYKVSRKEKRNFPLILESPSPNQTSLYFCASSLWASPTSGANVLTFGAGSRLTVL.

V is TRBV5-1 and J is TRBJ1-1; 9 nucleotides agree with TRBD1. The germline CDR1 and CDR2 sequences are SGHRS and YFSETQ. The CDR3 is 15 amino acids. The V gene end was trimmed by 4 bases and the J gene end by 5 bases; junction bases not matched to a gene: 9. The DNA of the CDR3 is TGCGCCAGCAGCAGGGGACAGGGTTATGTGACTGAAGCTTTCTTT. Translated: CASSRGQGYVTEAFF.

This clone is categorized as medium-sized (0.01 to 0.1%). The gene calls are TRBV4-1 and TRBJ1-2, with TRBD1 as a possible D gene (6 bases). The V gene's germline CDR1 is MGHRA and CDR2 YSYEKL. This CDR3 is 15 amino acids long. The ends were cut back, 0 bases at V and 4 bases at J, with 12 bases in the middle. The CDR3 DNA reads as TGCGCCAGCAGCCAAGATAAGGGAGGGGGCTATGGCTACACCTTC. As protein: CASSQDKGGGYGYTF.

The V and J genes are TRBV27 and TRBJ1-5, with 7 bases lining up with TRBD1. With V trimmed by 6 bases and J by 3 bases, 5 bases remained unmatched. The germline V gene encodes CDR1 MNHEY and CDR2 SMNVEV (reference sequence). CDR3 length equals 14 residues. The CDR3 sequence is CASRLTGLNQPQHF. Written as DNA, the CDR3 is TGTGCCAGCAGGCTGACAGGGCTCAATCAGCCCCAGCATTTT.

The CDR3 reads CASSPTVNSPLHF. The CDR3 region has the DNA TGTGCCAGCAGTCCGACGGTTAATTCACCCCTCCACTTT. The rearrangement joins TRBV27 to TRBJ1-6; D is unclear. The CDR3 covers 13 residues. CDR1 is MNHEY and CDR2 is SMNVEV in the germline V gene (reference sequence). V lost 5 bases, J lost 6 bases, and 8 bases lay in between.

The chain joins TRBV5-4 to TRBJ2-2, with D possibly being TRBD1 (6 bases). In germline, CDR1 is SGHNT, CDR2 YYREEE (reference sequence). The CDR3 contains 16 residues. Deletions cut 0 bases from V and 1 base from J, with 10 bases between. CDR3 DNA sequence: TGTGCCAGCAGCTTGGGGGGGCGCGGGAACACCGGGGAGCTGTTTTTT. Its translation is CASSLGGRGNTGELFF.

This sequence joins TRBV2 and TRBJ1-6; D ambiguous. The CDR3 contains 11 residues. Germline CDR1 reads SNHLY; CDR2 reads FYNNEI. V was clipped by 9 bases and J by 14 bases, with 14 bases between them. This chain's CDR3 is CARAGPTSLHF. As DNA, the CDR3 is TGTGCCAGGGCGGGCCCAACGTCCCTCCACTTT.

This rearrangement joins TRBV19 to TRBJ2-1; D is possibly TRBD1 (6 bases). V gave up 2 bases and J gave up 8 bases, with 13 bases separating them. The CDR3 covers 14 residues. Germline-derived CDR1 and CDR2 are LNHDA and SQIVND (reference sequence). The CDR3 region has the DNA TGTGCCAGTAGTATACAGGGGACGGCGGATGAGCAGTTCTTC. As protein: CASSIQGTADEQFF. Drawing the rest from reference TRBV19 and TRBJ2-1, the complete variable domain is DGGITQSPKYLFRKEGQNVTLSCEQNLNHDAMYWYRQDPGQGLRLIYYSQIVNDFQKGDIAEGYSVSREKKESFPLTVTSAQKNPTAFYLCASSIQGTADEQFFGPGTRLTVL.

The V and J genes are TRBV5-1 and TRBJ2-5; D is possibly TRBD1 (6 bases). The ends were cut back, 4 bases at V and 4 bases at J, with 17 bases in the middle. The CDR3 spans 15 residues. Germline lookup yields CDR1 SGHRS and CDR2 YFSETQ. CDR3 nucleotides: TGCGCCAGCAGCGCCGACCCAGGGGTCGGAGAGACCCAGTACTTC. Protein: CASSADPGVGETQYF.

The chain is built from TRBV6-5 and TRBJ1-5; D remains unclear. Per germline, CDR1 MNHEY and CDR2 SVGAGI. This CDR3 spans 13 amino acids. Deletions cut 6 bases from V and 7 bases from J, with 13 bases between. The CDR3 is CASRPRSEQPQHF. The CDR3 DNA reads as TGTGCCAGCAGACCTAGGAGCGAACAGCCCCAGCATTTT.

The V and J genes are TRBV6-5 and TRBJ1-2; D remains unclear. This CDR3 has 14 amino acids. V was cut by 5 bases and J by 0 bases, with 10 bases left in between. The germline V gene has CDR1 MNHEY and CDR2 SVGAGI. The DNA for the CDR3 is TGTGCCAGCAGTCAAACACGGACTAACTATGGCTACACCTTC. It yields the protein CASSQTRTNYGYTF.

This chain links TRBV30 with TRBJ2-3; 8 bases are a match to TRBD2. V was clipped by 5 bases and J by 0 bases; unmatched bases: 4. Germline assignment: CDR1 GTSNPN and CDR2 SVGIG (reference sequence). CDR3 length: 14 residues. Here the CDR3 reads CAWSGGTSTDTQYF. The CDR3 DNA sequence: TGTGCCTGGTCGGGGGGGACAAGCACAGATACGCAGTATTTT.